The 22 T cell receptor beta chains below all came from one sample that was sequenced in a study of blood T cell repertoires in COVID-19. TCRdb's table, derived via immunoSEQ multiplex PCR, lists solely in-frame clones and lacks some. The sample gives roughly 220,000 clones, approximately 81% of which show up once; 2.5% to 3.5% is in the top ten. Source material: peripheral blood. The receptors were gathered from a man aged 50 to 60 who had recovered from COVID-19.

The chain couples TRBV20-1 to TRBJ1-1, with 7 nucleotides matching TRBD1. V gave up 6 bases and J gave up 10 bases; unmatched junction bases: 8. Germline V gene data show CDR1 as DFQATT and CDR2 as SNEGSKA (reference sequence). CDR3 size: 11 residues. The CDR3, as DNA: TGCAGTGCGAGTGACAGGGTTGGAGCTTTCTTT. It codes for CSASDRVGAFF.

The chain recombines TRBV20-1 with TRBJ1-1; tentative D call: TRBD1 (6 bases). Germline V gene lookup returns CDR1 DFQATT and CDR2 SNEGSKA (reference sequence). Trimming pared 5 bases from V and 11 bases from J, leaving 12 bases between. The CDR3 sequence is 10 residues long. The CDR3 loop reads CSAEGDSAFF. CDR3 DNA: TGCAGTGCTGAGGGGGATTCGGCTTTCTTT.

This chain connects TRBV18 to TRBJ2-3; no firm D call. CDR1 and CDR2 (germline): KGHSH, LQKENI. The CDR3 is made up of 15 amino acids. Trimming stripped 3 bases from V and 4 bases from J, with 14 bases between. The CDR3 DNA is TGTGCCAGCTCACCGGTACCAGTTGCCCCAGATACGCAGTATTTT. This encodes CASSPVPVAPDTQYF.

The chain couples TRBV7-2 to TRBJ2-7; D is possibly TRBD2 (6 bases). Germline V CDR1 and CDR2: SGHTA, FQGNSA. The CDR3 is 15 residues long. Trimming took 1 base from V and 3 from J, leaving 13 bases between them. The CDR3 region has the DNA TGTGCCAGCAGCTTAGTTGGGACTGCCAGCTACGAGCAGTACTTC. Amino acid sequence: CASSLVGTASYEQYF.

The rearrangement uses TRBV27 and TRBJ2-7; D is undetermined. With 2 bases removed from V and 3 bases from J, the gap between germline ends came to 11 bases. CDR1 is MNHEY, CDR2 SMNVEV, per germline (reference sequence). This CDR3 has 14 amino acids. CDR3 loop: CASSLGQAFYEQYF. The CDR3 DNA reads TGTGCCAGCAGTTTAGGGCAGGCTTTCTACGAGCAGTACTTC.

This chain uses TRBV27 with TRBJ2-1, with D maybe TRBD1 (6 bases). The CDR3 extends over 14 amino acids. Germline V gene data show CDR1 as MNHEY and CDR2 as SMNVEV (reference sequence). With 8 bases removed from V and 5 bases from J, the gap between germline ends came to 16 bases. Written as DNA, the CDR3 is TGTGCCAGCTTTGCCGGGACATACCACAATGAGCAGTTCTTC. Translating gives CASFAGTYHNEQFF.

The chain recombines TRBV19 with TRBJ1-1; the D is unclear. V lost 6 bases to trimming and J lost 4 bases, with 12 bases between them. The CDR3 spans 13 residues. Germline V gives CDR1 LNHDA, CDR2 SQIVND (reference sequence). The CDR3 bases are TGTGCCAGTAGCTTGGGGAGGTTCACTGAAGCTTTCTTT. Encoded protein: CASSLGRFTEAFF.

This chain uses TRBV24-1 with TRBJ2-1, with a tentative D call TRBD2 (6 bases). Germline CDR1 is KGHDR and CDR2 is SFDVKD. This CDR3 region has 15 residues. The V and J ends lost 3 bases and 6 bases respectively, with 14 bases between them. The CDR3 bases are TGTGCCACCAGTGATCGGGAGCGGGTCCTCAATGAGCAGTTCTTC. This codes for CATSDRERVLNEQFF.

The chain links TRBV10-1 to TRBJ2-1; TRBD2 is a possible D gene (6 bases). V was clipped by 3 bases and J by 4 bases, with 16 bases between them. CDR1 is WNHNN, CDR2 SYGVQD, per germline (reference sequence). This CDR3 has 16 residues. The CDR3: CASSDPRTKPYNEQFF. The DNA of the CDR3 is TGCGCCAGCAGTGACCCTCGGACTAAACCATACAATGAGCAGTTCTTC.

This sequence joins TRBV6-5 and TRBJ2-2; the match to TRBD1 covers 9 bases. V lost 6 bases and J lost 4; bases outside the gene matches: 6. Per germline, CDR1 MNHEY and CDR2 SVGAGI. The length of the CDR3 is 15 residues. CDR3 DNA sequence: TGTGCCAGCAGCTCCGGGACAGGGCTCACCGGGGAGCTGTTTTTT. Encoded protein: CASSSGTGLTGELFF.

The chain combines TRBV11-2 with TRBJ2-3, with unresolved D. Per germline, CDR1 SGHAT and CDR2 FQNNGV. The CDR3 consists of 15 residues. Between the trimmed V and J ends, which lost 1 base and 5 bases, there was a span of 13 bases. DNA of the CDR3: TGTGCCAGCAGCTTAGGCGGAAGGTCGAGAGATACGCAGTATTTT. This sequence encodes CASSLGGRSRDTQYF.

Only a few counts were recorded for this clone. The chain has TRBV28 and TRBJ2-7, with D tentatively TRBD1 (6 bases). CDR1 and CDR2 (germline): MDHEN, SYDVKM. This CDR3 has 13 residues. The V end lost 6 bases, the J end lost 6 bases, and 15 bases lay between the germline ends. CDR3 in amino acids: CASRNPTGFEQYF. The CDR3 DNA sequence: TGTGCCAGCAGGAATCCCACAGGGTTCGAGCAGTACTTC. Looking up the rest from reference TRBV28 and TRBJ2-7 gives the full variable domain: DVKVTQSSRYLVKRTGEKVFLECVQDMDHENMFWYRQDPGLGLRLIYFSYDVKMKEKGDIPEGYSVSREKKERFSLILESASTNQTSMYLCASRNPTGFEQYFGPGTRLTVT.

At least ten counts were recorded for this clone. The chain joins TRBV7-9 to TRBJ2-2; 7 bases map to TRBD1. The junction had 14 bases not matched to a gene; V was cut back by 4 bases and J by 6 bases. Germline V gene lookup returns CDR1 SEHNR and CDR2 FQNEAQ (reference sequence). This CDR3 contains 17 residues. DNA of the CDR3: TGTGCCAGCAGCTCCGGTGACAGGGTTCTCACCCCCGGGGAGCTGTTTTTT. Its protein is CASSSGDRVLTPGELFF.

Here the CDR3 DNA reads TGTGCCATCAGTGAACTACAGGCGCAGTATTTT. Its protein product is CAISELQAQYF. The J gene is TRBJ2-3, the V gene TRBV10-3; D might be TRBD1 (5 bases). Trimming removed 3 bases from V and 10 bases from J, with 8 bases in between. Germline V gene data show CDR1 as ENHRY and CDR2 as SYGVKD. This CDR3 region has 11 residues.

CDR3 protein: CASSLEDPRYEQYF. The CDR3 DNA sequence: TGTGCCAGCAGTTTGGAGGATCCGAGGTACGAGCAGTACTTC. The J gene is TRBJ2-7, the V gene TRBV28; TRBD2 is a possible D gene (5 bases). The CDR3 has 14 amino acids. From germline, CDR1 is MDHEN and CDR2 SYDVKM. The ends were cut back, 3 bases at V and 4 bases at J, with 13 bases in the middle.

This clone came up once. The chain links TRBV7-8 to TRBJ2-1; D remains ambiguous. CDR3 size: 13 residues. V dropped 2 bases and J dropped 10 bases, with 12 bases sitting between them. CDR1 is SGHVS and CDR2 is FQNEAQ in the germline V gene. CDR3 sequence reads: CASSLTVSQEQFF. CDR3 nucleotides: TGTGCCAGCAGCTTAACGGTCTCCCAAGAGCAGTTCTTC.

The chain links TRBV5-1 to TRBJ2-5, with 14 bases fitting TRBD2. The trim removed 9 bases at V and 4 bases at J, leaving 8 bases unmatched. This CDR3 is 15 amino acids long. Germline V gene lookup returns CDR1 SGHRS and CDR2 YFSETQ. This chain's CDR3 is CATRLAGGPIETQYF. As DNA, the CDR3 is TGCGCCACCAGACTAGCGGGAGGGCCGATAGAGACCCAGTACTTC.

This clone was found once. The rearrangement links TRBV11-2 to TRBJ2-5, with 15 bases identical to TRBD2. The CDR3 is 17 residues long. Losses at the gene ends were 5 bases for V and 5 bases for J; bases not matched to a gene: 9. CDR1 SGHAT and CDR2 FQNNGV come from the germline V gene. In DNA form, the CDR3 reads TGTGCCAGCAGCAGGACTAGCGGGAGGGCCCTCCGGGAGACCCAGTACTTC. As protein: CASSRTSGRALRETQYF. Filled out from reference TRBV11-2 and TRBJ2-5, the complete variable domain reads EAGVAQSPRYKIIEKRQSVAFWCNPISGHATLYWYQQILGQGPKLLIQFQNNGVVDDSQLPKDRFSAERLKGVDSTLKIQPAKLEDSAVYLCASSRTSGRALRETQYFGPGTRLLVL.

The CDR3 DNA is TGTGCCATCAGTGTTAGCTCCTATAATTCACCCCTCCACTTT. Its translation is CAISVSSYNSPLHF. The genes are TRBV10-3 and TRBJ1-6; D ambiguous. The V end lost 4 bases, the J end lost 0 bases, and 4 bases lay between the germline ends. The CDR3 is 14 residues long. In germline, CDR1 is ENHRY, CDR2 SYGVKD.

This clone came up once. This rearrangement joins TRBV19 to TRBJ1-5; D is perhaps TRBD1 (5 bases). The V end was cut by 5 bases, the J end by 5 bases, with 13 bases between. The CDR3 sequence is 14 residues long. Germline V gene data show CDR1 as LNHDA and CDR2 as SQIVND (reference sequence). The CDR3 coding sequence is TGTGCCAGTAGTTTAAGGGGAGGGGATCAGCCCCAGCATTTT. Translation gives CASSLRGGDQPQHF.

This clone was counted once. This chain links TRBV28 with TRBJ2-1; TRBD2 aligns across 12 bases. Per germline, CDR1 MDHEN and CDR2 SYDVKM. V lost 8 bases to trimming and J lost 6 bases; unmatched junction nucleotides: 11. The CDR3 runs to 16 residues. The CDR3 DNA reads as TGTGCCAGCCTACGGCCAAGGACTAGCGGGATCAATGAGCAGTTCTTC. This encodes CASLRPRTSGINEQFF. Based on the CDR3 plus reference TRBV28 and TRBJ2-1, the full variable domain is DVKVTQSSRYLVKRTGEKVFLECVQDMDHENMFWYRQDPGLGLRLIYFSYDVKMKEKGDIPEGYSVSREKKERFSLILESASTNQTSMYLCASLRPRTSGINEQFFGPGTRLTVL.

The chain carries TRBV28 and TRBJ1-3; D call uncertain. The V gene's germline CDR1 is MDHEN and CDR2 SYDVKM. This CDR3 region has 16 residues. V was cut by 3 bases and J by 3 bases, with 15 bases left in between. CDR3 bases: TGTGCCAGCAGTTTCTTCACGGGTTTTGGTGGAAACACCATATATTTT. Translation: CASSFFTGFGGNTIYF.